The present T cell receptor beta chain was sequenced within a study of blood T cell repertoires in COVID-19. The CDR3 consists of 16 residues. Germline CDR1 and CDR2: MGHRA and YSYEKL. J was trimmed by 7 bases and V by 0 bases; bases with no gene match: 7. The repertoire was sequenced with immunoSEQ multiplex PCR; TCRdb's copy has only in-frame clones and lacks some. The table includes around 200,000 clones, around 88% detected once. The sequence was collected from a man aged 45-65 years with active or convalescent COVID-19. This sequence joins TRBV4-1 and TRBJ1-4, with 8 positions matching TRBD1. Material for sequencing was peripheral blood. The CDR3 region has the DNA TGCGCCAGCAGCCAAGATGCAGGGGGCGGTAGTGAAAAACTGTTTTTT. It specifies CASSQDAGGGSEKLFF.